The next 16 T cell receptor beta chains were all read from a single sample in a study of a mutant IDH1 vaccine in newly diagnosed glioma. Sequencing used immunoSEQ multiplex PCR; TCRdb keeps in-frame clones, though not all of them. Here the sample spans about 41,000 clones, 75% to 90% being singletons. Stated time point: week 35, safety follow-up. Doses of 300 ug of mutant IDH1 20-mer peptide were given with topical imiquimod. Their specific antigens are unknown. Sequenced material: PBMCs, taken from a glioma patient whose treatment included an IDH1 peptide vaccine. The receptor source for this set is a man aged 40-49 years with glioma.

This chain uses TRBV28 with TRBJ2-2; D gene uncertain. Deletions cut 1 base from V and 6 bases from J, with 9 bases between. Looked up from germline, CDR1 is MDHEN and CDR2 is SYDVKM. The CDR3 spans 14 residues. The CDR3 DNA reads as TGTGCCAGCAGTTTATTCCCTGGTCCCGGGGAGCTGTTTTTT. As protein: CASSLFPGPGELFF.

CDR3 sequence reads: CASSQTGQGGYGYTF. CDR3 sequence (DNA): TGCGCCAGCAGCCAAACGGGACAGGGAGGCTATGGCTACACCTTC. The chain combines TRBV4-1 with TRBJ1-2; 9 bases match TRBD1. CDR1 and CDR2 from the germline V gene are MGHRA and YSYEKL. The CDR3 spans 15 residues. Trimming removed 2 bases from V and 4 bases from J; junction bases left unmatched: 5.

This chain links TRBV28 with TRBJ2-7, with 7 bases matching TRBD2. Germline V gene sequence: CDR1 MDHEN, CDR2 SYDVKM. The junction had 3 bases not matched to a gene; V was cut back by 6 bases and J by 1 base. The CDR3 contains 13 residues. DNA for the CDR3: TGTGCCAGCAGAGGTAGCGGGTCCTACGAGCAGTACTTC. Translation: CASRGSGSYEQYF.

The rearrangement uses TRBV7-2 and TRBJ2-1; TRBD2 matches 8 bases. This CDR3 spans 15 amino acids. After removal of 4 bases from V and 7 bases from J, the junction contained 9 bases not matched to a gene. Germline CDR1 SGHTA, CDR2 FQGNSA. The CDR3 here is CASSSEAGAWNEQFF. CDR3 bases: TGTGCCAGCAGCTCGGAAGCGGGAGCATGGAATGAGCAGTTCTTC.

This clone appeared once. J is TRBJ1-1 and V is TRBV11-2; a possible D gene is TRBD1 (5 bases). With 1 base removed from V and 11 bases from J, the gap between germline ends came to 8 bases. The CDR3 runs to 11 residues. Per the germline V gene, CDR1 is SGHAT and CDR2 is FQNNGV. CDR3 region: CASSLGGEAFF. CDR3 in DNA: TGTGCCAGCAGCTTAGGAGGGGAGGCTTTCTTT.

The chain uses TRBV21-1 and TRBJ2-7; no check of the table's D call, TRBD2, against the DNA was made. TRBV21-1 represents a pseudogene. This CDR3 region has 11 residues. CDR3 protein: CASSLSYEQYF. CDR3 bases: TGTGCCAGCAGCCTATCCTACGAGCAGTACTTC.

V is TRBV2 and J is TRBJ1-2; 7 nucleotides match TRBD1. The length of the CDR3 is 14 residues. Per the germline V gene, CDR1 is SNHLY and CDR2 is FYNNEI. V lost 5 bases to trimming and J lost 5 bases; unmatched junction nucleotides: 8. This CDR3 reads CASSIDRDSYGYTF. The CDR3 DNA reads as TGTGCCAGCAGTATCGACCGGGACAGTTATGGCTACACCTTC.

The V call is TRBV18, the J call TRBJ1-5; D remains unclear. Germline-derived CDR1 and CDR2 are KGHSH and LQKENI. The V gene lost 2 bases and the J gene lost 4 bases, with 15 bases spanning the gap. This CDR3 contains 16 residues. This CDR3 is CASSPDLGIGNQPQHF. For the CDR3, the DNA is TGTGCCAGCTCACCAGATTTGGGAATCGGGAATCAGCCCCAGCATTTT.

V and J are TRBV30 and TRBJ1-6, with no clear D. There are 17 residues in the CDR3. The germline V gene has CDR1 GTSNPN and CDR2 SVGIG (reference sequence). V was pared by 0 bases and J by 0 bases, with 12 bases between. Here the CDR3 DNA reads TGTGCCTGGAGTGTCCCTCTGGGCATCTCCTATAATTCACCCCTCCACTTT. This encodes CAWSVPLGISYNSPLHF.

The rearrangement joins TRBV18 to TRBJ1-1; D call uncertain. Trimming took 2 bases from V and 1 from J, leaving 11 bases between them. Germline V gene sequence: CDR1 KGHSH, CDR2 LQKENI. This CDR3 region has 15 residues. The CDR3 loop reads CASSPWSSRNTEAFF. CDR3 coding DNA: TGTGCCAGCTCACCATGGAGCAGTCGGAACACTGAAGCTTTCTTT.

V gene TRBV29-1 combines with J gene TRBJ2-4; possibly TRBD1 for D (5 bases). V was shortened by 6 bases and J by 1 base, with 10 bases between the two germline ends. Germline CDR1 reads SQVTM; CDR2 reads ANQGSEA. The CDR3 has 13 amino acids. CDR3 residues: CSVQPGAKNIQYF. The CDR3 DNA reads as TGCAGCGTACAGCCAGGGGCCAAAAACATTCAGTACTTC.

This sequence joins TRBV6-5 and TRBJ1-1; possible D gene TRBD1, 5 bases. CDR3 length: 15 residues. The V end was cut by 5 bases, the J end by 2 bases, with 15 bases between. Germline values: CDR1 MNHEY, CDR2 SVGAGI. CDR3 in DNA: TGTGCCAGCAGTCCCGGGACGAACTACAACACTGAAGCTTTCTTT. Its translation is CASSPGTNYNTEAFF.

V is TRBV19 and J is TRBJ2-3, with 15 bases identical to TRBD2. J lost 4 bases, V lost 4 bases, and 3 bases had no gene match. The germline V gene has CDR1 LNHDA and CDR2 SQIVND (reference sequence). This CDR3 is 16 amino acids long. CDR3 loop: CASSTGLAGGADTQYF. Here the CDR3 DNA reads TGTGCCAGTAGTACTGGACTAGCGGGGGGGGCAGATACGCAGTATTTT.

The chain couples TRBV5-1 to TRBJ2-3; no firm D call. Per the germline V gene, CDR1 is SGHRS and CDR2 is YFSETQ. V was cut by 0 bases and J by 4 bases, with 12 bases left in between. CDR3 length equals 15 residues. Here the CDR3 reads CASSLAFRVADTQYF. The CDR3 bases are TGCGCCAGCAGCTTGGCCTTTAGGGTCGCAGATACGCAGTATTTT.

This sequence joins TRBV28 and TRBJ2-7; D might be TRBD2 (6 bases). Germline V gives CDR1 MDHEN, CDR2 SYDVKM. V dropped 4 bases and J dropped 2 bases, with 15 bases sitting between them. The CDR3 is 15 amino acids. The CDR3 DNA reads as TGTGCCAGCAGTTCTCCTTGGCGGGGCACCTACGAGCAGTACTTC. Translated: CASSSPWRGTYEQYF.

V and J are TRBV7-2 and TRBJ2-1; TRBD1 matches 10 bases. The germline V gene encodes CDR1 SGHTA and CDR2 FQGNSA. J was trimmed by 4 bases and V by 2 bases; bases with no gene match: 2. The CDR3 is 15 amino acids. CDR3 loop: CASSLTGQGYNEQFF. The CDR3 coding sequence is TGTGCCAGCAGCTTAACGGGACAGGGGTACAATGAGCAGTTCTTC.